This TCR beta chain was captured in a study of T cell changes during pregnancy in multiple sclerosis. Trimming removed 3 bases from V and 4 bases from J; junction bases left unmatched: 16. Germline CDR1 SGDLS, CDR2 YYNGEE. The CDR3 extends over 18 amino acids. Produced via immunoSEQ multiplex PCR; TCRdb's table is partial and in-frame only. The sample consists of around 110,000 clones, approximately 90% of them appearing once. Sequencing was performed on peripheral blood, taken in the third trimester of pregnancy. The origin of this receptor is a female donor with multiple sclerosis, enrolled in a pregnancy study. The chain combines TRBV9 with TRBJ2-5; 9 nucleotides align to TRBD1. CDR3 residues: CASSARGEGQGPRETQYF. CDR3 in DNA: TGTGCCAGCAGCGCGAGGGGGGAGGGACAGGGACCCCGAGAGACCCAGTACTTC.